The TCR beta chain described here comes from a study of T cell responses to AZD1222 COVID-19 vaccine (dated by TCRdb to the early 2020s). Broadly, across the study: TCR sequencing covered over 230 trial participants: nearly 210 given two doses of AZD1222 and 26 given two doses of MenACWY control vaccine. Trial participants were enrolled by age into 18-55, 56-69 and 70-plus year subgroups, with around 140, 26 and 57 TCR-sequenced participants respectively. Findings and caveats that apply to the study as a whole: CD4 TCRs associated with the vaccine covered the entire spike protein, and the dominant responses were in regions 160-218 and 743-854. Most participants were white British and females outnumbered males, and the authors suggested that clonal diversity may have been underestimated. Conclusions about previously exposed vaccinees are limited because only five or six AZD1222 recipients were SARS-CoV-2 seropositive at baseline. The 56-69-year group was small, and its depth increase did not reach significance, likely because of low power. Reportedly, almost half of the unique spike-specific TCRs recognized epitopes lying outside the regions that are mutated in the B.1.351 and B.1.1.7 variants. Because no samples from the day 14 peak response were available, repertoires could be characterized only after the peak T cell response. After two AZD1222 doses, both the breadth and the depth of spike-specific TCRs were significantly higher than at day 0 and than in MenACWY recipients.

The CDR3 regions of human TCRbeta chains were subjected to immunosequencing. As for the authors' bioinformatics: Repertoire TCRs were matched against a reference library of SARS-CoV-2-specific TCRs generated with the MIRA antigen-specificity platform. Breadth was defined as the fraction of unique TCRs that were SARS-CoV-2-associated, and depth was defined as the fraction of total T cells that were SARS-CoV-2-associated. Using the MIRA data, each spike-specific TCR was assigned both to the spike region to which the TCR was reactive and to a CD4 or CD8 class. Log10-transformed breadth and depth values were compared by one-way ANOVA with Sidak's multiple comparisons tests. The source is immuneACCESS, and TCRdb retained only in-frame sequences with V and J called. Part of the clones is not carried over; for the studies checked, unresolved V genes explain less than half of this, and the remainder is unexplained. The DNA gave D and trimming, while V, J and clone size come from that table. The sample yields about 140,000 clones; approximately 92% were counted once. The ten top clones hold roughly 3.5% of the sample.

The label giving this sample's time point can be read as: about 28 days (+/-7) after the second vaccine dose. AZD1222 recipients whose second dose came at about 4 weeks and those whose second dose came at about 12 weeks were combined into one group, since spike-specific TCR depth and breadth did not differ between the two schedules. Vaccinee samples were obtained from the UK trials COV001 and COV002, which included a single-blind randomized controlled phase 2/3 trial of AZD1222 (ChAdOx1 nCoV-19) in healthy adults. For TCRbeta chain sequencing, PBMC samples were collected from trial participants at day 0 and at day 28 after the second dose. With regard to this clone: Its antigen is still unknown. Base qualities are not at hand, and no much larger clone is one base apart.

The germline V gene supplies CDR1 MDHEN and CDR2 SYDVKM. The CDR3 has 14 amino acids, counting the end cysteine and phenylalanine. This entry keeps only the CDR3 DNA: 42 bases, framed from base 1. V lost 2 bases and J lost 3 bases; the stretch between them is 11 bases long. The chain is encoded by TRBV28 joined to TRBJ2-7, with the identity of the D gene unclear. The sequence came from an adult who received the AZD1222 COVID-19 vaccine. Material: peripheral blood, obtained 28 days after the second AZD1222 dose. CDR3 region: CASSLSFGFYEQYF. The DNA reads as follows: TGTGCCAGCAGTTTAAGTTTCGGGTTCTACGAGCAGTACTTC.